These 11 T cell receptor beta chains were sequenced from one sample in a study of OX40 agonist ivuxolimab in advanced cancers. Some clones are missing from TCRdb's copy, which holds only in-frame ones; the method was immunoSEQ multiplex PCR. The profile shows 57,000 or so clones, around 83% of them singletons. Sequenced here: CD4+ or CD8+ T cells sorted from blood, sampled in a trial of the OX40 agonist ivuxolimab. The receptors here all came from an adult with an advanced solid tumor such as melanoma, head and neck, liver or kidney cancer.

The chain combines TRBV7-9 with TRBJ2-7; either TRBD1 or TRBD2 may supply D (7 bases each). This CDR3 has 14 residues. Per the germline V gene, CDR1 is SEHNR and CDR2 is FQNEAQ (reference sequence). V was trimmed by 5 bases and J by 5 bases, leaving 16 bases between them. CDR3 protein: CASSPRGGPHEQYF. In nucleotides, the CDR3 is TGTGCCAGCAGCCCCAGGGGGGGCCCCCACGAGCAGTACTTC.

The chain links TRBV29-1 to TRBJ2-3, with 8 bases that match TRBD2. V lost 3 bases to trimming and J lost 7 bases; unmatched junction nucleotides: 9. Germline assignment: CDR1 SQVTM and CDR2 ANQGSEA. The CDR3 runs to 14 residues. The CDR3 loop reads CSVEKSGGGNTQYF. The CDR3 DNA reads as TGCAGCGTTGAGAAGAGCGGGGGAGGAAATACGCAGTATTTT.

The chain joins TRBV29-1 to TRBJ2-7, with 8 bases aligning to TRBD1. Per germline, CDR1 SQVTM and CDR2 ANQGSEA. The CDR3 spans 14 residues. J lost 6 bases, V lost 5 bases, and 12 bases had no gene match. CDR3 in amino acids: CSVHPGTGSGEQYF. The CDR3 DNA is TGCAGCGTTCATCCCGGGACAGGCAGCGGCGAGCAGTACTTC.

The rearrangement uses TRBV29-1 and TRBJ2-7; TRBD1 matches at 8 bases. The CDR3 length is 12 residues. The V gene's germline CDR1 is SQVTM and CDR2 ANQGSEA. V was pared by 4 bases and J by 5 bases, with 4 bases of the junction left unmatched. CDR3 residues: CSVAPQGDEQYF. The CDR3 DNA follows: TGCAGCGTTGCACCACAGGGGGACGAGCAGTACTTC.

This clone was seen only a few times. The chain carries TRBV4-1 and TRBJ2-2; perhaps TRBD1 as D (5 bases). The CDR3 consists of 13 residues. Per germline, CDR1 MGHRA and CDR2 YSYEKL. Trimming shortened V by 0 bases and J by 13 bases, and 12 bases separated the two germline ends. The CDR3 loop is CASSQDLDRGLFF. CDR3 sequence (DNA): TGCGCCAGCAGCCAAGATCTCGATAGGGGGCTGTTTTTT.

The chain employs TRBV9 and TRBJ2-1, with 8 bases lining up with TRBD1. With V trimmed by 4 bases and J by 1 base, 10 bases remained unmatched. CDR3 length: 17 residues. The germline V gene has CDR1 SGDLS and CDR2 YYNGEE. CDR3 nucleotides: TGTGCCAGCAGCCCGGAGGAGGGGACAGGTTCCTACAATGAGCAGTTCTTC. Protein sequence: CASSPEEGTGSYNEQFF.

The V gene is TRBV2, the J gene TRBJ1-2; weak D call: TRBD1 (5 bases). This CDR3 is built from 15 residues. Trimming cost V 2 bases and J 8 bases, with 18 bases left between them. Germline CDR1 is SNHLY and CDR2 is FYNNEI. The CDR3 region is CASSEQSTAHGGYTF. The CDR3 DNA reads as TGTGCCAGCAGTGAACAGTCGACAGCCCATGGGGGCTACACCTTC.

The V gene is TRBV7-8, the J gene TRBJ2-3, with TRBD2 identical over 8 bases. Germline V gene lookup returns CDR1 SGHVS and CDR2 FQNEAQ. Losses at the gene ends were 3 bases for V and 5 bases for J; bases not matched to a gene: 4. The CDR3 loop spans 14 amino acids. The CDR3 reads CASSLSAGGDTQYF. CDR3 sequence (DNA): TGTGCCAGCAGCTTGTCCGCGGGGGGAGATACGCAGTATTTT. The variable domain in full, completed from reference TRBV7-8 and TRBJ2-3, reads GAGVSQSPRYKVAKRGQDVALRCDPISGHVSLFWYQQALGQGPEFLTYFQNEAQLDKSGLPSDRFFAERPEGSVSTLKIQRTQQEDSAVYLCASSLSAGGDTQYFGPGTRLTVL.

The rearrangement joins TRBV29-1 to TRBJ2-5, with 13 bases identical to TRBD2. The trim removed 7 bases at V and 2 bases at J, leaving 7 bases unmatched. This CDR3 is built from 15 residues. Germline lookup yields CDR1 SQVTM and CDR2 ANQGSEA. The CDR3 spells CSAFTTSGGQETQYF. CDR3 in DNA: TGCAGCGCGTTCACGACTAGCGGGGGGCAAGAGACCCAGTACTTC.

J is TRBJ1-1 and V is TRBV28, with D unclear. This CDR3 is built from 13 residues. Trimming removed 2 bases at V and 3 bases at J, with 7 bases between. From germline, CDR1 is MDHEN and CDR2 SYDVKM. The CDR3 loop is CASSLPDYTEAFF. The CDR3 DNA reads TGTGCCAGCAGTTTACCCGACTACACTGAAGCTTTCTTT.

This chain uses TRBV11-3 with TRBJ2-7; D unresolved. V dropped 3 bases and J dropped 7 bases, with 7 bases sitting between them. This CDR3 region has 11 residues. Germline-derived CDR1 and CDR2 are SGHNT and YENEEA. The CDR3 coding sequence is TGTGCCAGCAGCTTTGGCAGGGAGCAGTACTTC. Its protein product is CASSFGREQYF. Full variable domain (missing parts from reference TRBV11-3 and TRBJ2-7): EAGVVQSPRYKIIEKKQPVAFWCNPISGHNTLYWYLQNLGQGPELLIRYENEEAVDDSQLPKDRFSAERLKGVDSTLKIQPAELGDSAVYLCASSFGREQYFGPGTRLTVT.